This section outlines one T cell receptor (beta chain) sequence together with its context. The entry originates in a study of OX40 agonist ivuxolimab in advanced cancers. Across the study: Every 2 weeks, patients received ivuxolimab intravenously, dosed at 0.01 to 10 mg/kg. Patients treated during dose escalation were battling hepatocellular carcinoma, melanoma, renal cell or head and neck cancer.

The protocol was immunoSEQ multiplex PCR, while the TCRdb copy is restricted to in-frame clones and leaves out a portion. The table has 80,000 to 100,000 clones, roughly 88% seen once. Germline values: CDR1 MNHNY, CDR2 SVGAGI (reference sequence). The V gene end was trimmed by 8 bases and the J gene end by 2 bases; junction bases not matched to a gene: 3. The CDR3 covers 12 residues. The sample in question was CD4+ or CD8+ T cells sorted from blood, obtained in a trial of the OX40 agonist ivuxolimab. This sequence was found in an adult with an advanced solid tumor such as melanoma, head and neck, liver or kidney cancer. J is TRBJ2-7 and V is TRBV6-6; 7 bases are shared with TRBD2. The CDR3 DNA is TGTGCCAGCGGGACTACACCCTACGAGCAGTACTTC. Amino acid sequence: CASGTTPYEQYF.